The 28 T cell receptor beta chains reported below all come from one sample, sequenced in a study of OX40 agonist ivuxolimab in advanced cancers. The assay was immunoSEQ multiplex PCR, and TCRdb's table has in-frame clones only and misses some. The repertoire holds roughly 54,000 clones, with around 88% as singletons. The sample in question was CD4+ or CD8+ T cells sorted from blood, obtained in a trial of the OX40 agonist ivuxolimab. Source of these receptors: an adult with an advanced solid tumor such as melanoma, head and neck, liver or kidney cancer.

The rearrangement joins TRBV10-1 to TRBJ1-1, with a possible D match to TRBD1 (6 bases). V was shortened by 0 bases and J by 4 bases, with 12 bases between the two germline ends. The CDR3 is 15 amino acids. Per the germline V gene, CDR1 is WNHNN and CDR2 is SYGVQD (reference sequence). CDR3 amino acids: CASSESGRGTTEAFF. The CDR3 coding sequence is TGCGCCAGCAGTGAGTCCGGCAGGGGTACCACTGAAGCTTTCTTT.

The V and J genes are TRBV27 and TRBJ2-1; D is undetermined. The germline V gene encodes CDR1 MNHEY and CDR2 SMNVEV (reference sequence). There are 14 residues in the CDR3. V shed 4 bases and J shed 8 bases, with 15 bases lying between them. In DNA form, the CDR3 reads TGTGCCAGCAGTTATAAACCGGCACAATATGAGCAGTTCTTC. Translation gives CASSYKPAQYEQFF.

The chain uses TRBV5-1 and TRBJ2-5; perhaps TRBD1 as D (6 bases). The germline gives CDR1 SGHRS, CDR2 YFSETQ. V shed 0 bases and J shed 5 bases, with 14 bases lying between them. This CDR3 is built from 15 residues. In nucleotides, the CDR3 is TGCGCCAGCAGCTTGGTTGTGCAGGGGATCGAGACCCAGTACTTC. This translates into CASSLVVQGIETQYF. Full variable domain (missing parts from reference TRBV5-1 and TRBJ2-5): KAGVTQTPRYLIKTRGQQVTLSCSPISGHRSVSWYQQTPGQGLQFLFEYFSETQRNKGNFPGRFSGRQFSNSRSEMNVSTLELGDSALYLCASSLVVQGIETQYFGPGTRLLVL.

The rearrangement uses TRBV11-2 and TRBJ2-7, with D unclear. Germline loops: CDR1 SGHAT, CDR2 FQNNGV. The CDR3 length is 14 residues. V lost 5 bases to trimming and J lost 3 bases, with 14 bases between them. This chain's CDR3 is CASSPSGQIYEQYF. DNA for the CDR3: TGTGCCAGCAGCCCGAGTGGCCAGATCTACGAGCAGTACTTC.

The chain employs TRBV11-2 and TRBJ1-6; the match to TRBD1 covers 7 bases. The CDR3 is 14 residues long. Germline V lookup: CDR1 SGHAT, CDR2 FQNNGV. The V gene end was trimmed by 1 base and the J gene end by 6 bases; junction bases not matched to a gene: 0. CDR3 coding DNA: TGTGCCAGCAGCTTAGGGGACAGTAATTCACCCCTCCACTTT. This translates into CASSLGDSNSPLHF.

This chain connects TRBV6-1 to TRBJ2-1; D is uncertain. In germline, CDR1 is MNHNS, CDR2 SASEGT. The V end was cut by 6 bases, the J end by 0 bases, with 12 bases between. CDR3 size: 15 residues. The CDR3 sequence is CASSRTTNSYNEQFF. The CDR3 bases are TGTGCCAGCAGCCGAACAACAAACTCCTACAATGAGCAGTTCTTC.

The chain has TRBV5-1 and TRBJ2-7; possible D gene TRBD2, 7 bases. Germline V gives CDR1 SGHRS, CDR2 YFSETQ. The CDR3 is 14 amino acids. V lost 3 bases and J 7 bases, leaving 17 bases between the germline ends. In nucleotides, the CDR3 is TGCGCCAGCAGCTGGGGGGGCAGGGCCGGAGAGCAGTACTTC. It yields the protein CASSWGGRAGEQYF. Full variable domain (missing parts from reference TRBV5-1 and TRBJ2-7): KAGVTQTPRYLIKTRGQQVTLSCSPISGHRSVSWYQQTPGQGLQFLFEYFSETQRNKGNFPGRFSGRQFSNSRSEMNVSTLELGDSALYLCASSWGGRAGEQYFGPGTRLTVT.

The V call is TRBV11-2, the J call TRBJ2-7; a weak D match, TRBD2 (5 bases). Germline V CDR1 and CDR2: SGHAT, FQNNGV. With 1 base removed from V and 7 bases from J, the gap between germline ends came to 14 bases. The CDR3 extends over 14 amino acids. CDR3 loop: CASSLVPSREEQYF. DNA of the CDR3: TGTGCCAGCAGCTTAGTTCCCTCCCGGGAAGAGCAGTACTTC.

This chain uses TRBV21-1 with TRBJ2-7; TRBD2, the table's D call, lacks a check against the DNA. TRBV21-1 is annotated as a pseudogene. CDR3 length: 14 residues. The CDR3 nucleotides read TGTGCCAGCACCAACGGCGGGGGGGACCACGAGCAGTACTTC. Translation gives CASTNGGGDHEQYF.

This clone was detected only once. The chain employs TRBV27 and TRBJ2-5; TRBD1 agrees at 7 bases. The CDR3 is 14 residues long. Per germline, CDR1 MNHEY and CDR2 SMNVEV (reference sequence). The V segment lost 4 bases and the J segment 5 bases; nucleotides outside the gene matches: 7. Here the CDR3 DNA reads TGTGCCAGCAGTTCCCATACAGGGGTGGAGACCCAGTACTTC. Amino acids: CASSSHTGVETQYF.

This clone was seen once. The rearrangement links TRBV9 to TRBJ2-7, with D perhaps matching TRBD1 (5 bases). The germline gives CDR1 SGDLS, CDR2 YYNGEE. V lost 4 bases to trimming and J lost 2 bases, with 10 bases between them. The CDR3 runs to 13 residues. Here the CDR3 DNA reads TGTGCCAGCAGCCCGACAGCGACCTACGAGCAGTACTTC. It is translated as CASSPTATYEQYF.

This clone was observed a single time. This chain connects TRBV30 to TRBJ2-7; the match to TRBD2 covers 8 bases. After removal of 4 bases from V and 3 bases from J, the junction contained 8 bases not matched to a gene. The CDR3 contains 14 residues. Germline V gene lookup returns CDR1 GTSNPN and CDR2 SVGIG (reference sequence). The CDR3 spells CAWKRTSSLYEQYF. The CDR3 DNA sequence: TGTGCCTGGAAGCGGACTAGCAGCCTCTACGAGCAGTACTTC.

The chain combines TRBV19 with TRBJ1-1, with TRBD1 matching over 11 bases. V was pared by 7 bases and J by 4 bases, with 14 bases of the junction left unmatched. The CDR3 totals 17 residues. Germline assignment: CDR1 LNHDA and CDR2 SQIVND (reference sequence). CDR3 in amino acids: CASTAYGTGGMSTEAFF. The CDR3 region has the DNA TGTGCCAGTACCGCCTATGGGACAGGGGGAATGAGCACTGAAGCTTTCTTT.

This sequence joins TRBV5-4 and TRBJ2-7; D is ambiguous. Trimming left V 3 bases short and J 0 bases short, with 13 bases between. The CDR3 is 15 residues long. Per germline, CDR1 SGHNT and CDR2 YYREEE (reference sequence). CDR3 sequence: CASSYDGQYSYEQYF. The CDR3 DNA reads as TGTGCCAGCAGCTATGACGGGCAGTACTCCTACGAGCAGTACTTC.

CDR3 amino acids: CASSYSRVGSGELFF. In DNA, the CDR3 is TGTGCCAGCAGTTACTCGAGGGTAGGATCCGGGGAGCTGTTTTTT. The chain uses TRBV6-5 and TRBJ2-2, with D perhaps TRBD2 (5 bases). This CDR3 spans 15 amino acids. The germline CDR1 and CDR2 sequences are MNHEY and SVGAGI. V was pared by 0 bases and J by 6 bases, with 11 bases between.

The chain links TRBV7-9 to TRBJ1-4, with no clear D. V was shortened by 5 bases and J by 8 bases, with 15 bases between the two germline ends. From germline, CDR1 is SEHNR and CDR2 FQNEAQ (reference sequence). The CDR3 has 14 amino acids. DNA for the CDR3: TGTGCCAGCAGCGAAACAGAGGTGGGGGAAAAACTGTTTTTT. It codes for CASSETEVGEKLFF.

V and J are TRBV7-8 and TRBJ1-1, with no clear D. V lost 6 bases to trimming and J lost 10 bases, with 21 bases between them. This CDR3 spans 14 amino acids. Germline CDR1 reads SGHVS; CDR2 reads FQNEAQ. Written as DNA, the CDR3 is TGTGCCAGCAGTCGTGGACGCCTAGAGAGAGGAGCTTTCTTT. Its translation is CASSRGRLERGAFF.

V and J are TRBV5-6 and TRBJ2-5; the D gene is possibly TRBD2 (6 bases). The CDR3 has 14 residues. V gave up 0 bases and J gave up 0 bases, with 6 bases separating them. Germline-derived CDR1 and CDR2 are SGHDT and YYEEEE. This chain's CDR3 is CASSLGGDQETQYF. The CDR3 nucleotides read TGTGCCAGCAGCTTGGGCGGGGACCAAGAGACCCAGTACTTC.

The V and J genes are TRBV18 and TRBJ2-5; no definite D call. Trimming took off 7 bases at V and 1 base at J, with 10 bases between the two ends. Germline V lookup: CDR1 KGHSH, CDR2 LQKENI. CDR3 length: 13 residues. The DNA for the CDR3 is TGTGCCAGCTTGAGGACGGTCCAAGAGACCCAGTACTTC. Residues: CASLRTVQETQYF. The full variable domain, completed using reference TRBV18 and TRBJ2-5, is NAGVMQNPRHLVRRRGQEARLRCSPMKGHSHVYWYRQLPEEGLKFMVYLQKENIIDESGMPKERFSAEFPKEGPSILRIQQVVRGDSAAYFCASLRTVQETQYFGPGTRLLVL.

The V and J genes are TRBV5-1 and TRBJ2-3; perhaps TRBD2 as D (5 bases). Germline V gene lookup returns CDR1 SGHRS and CDR2 YFSETQ. This CDR3 region has 15 residues. V lost 4 bases and J 2 bases, leaving 14 bases between the germline ends. The CDR3 spells CASSSIGENTDTQYF. The CDR3 nucleotides are TGCGCCAGCAGCAGTATCGGGGAAAACACAGATACGCAGTATTTT.

The chain recombines TRBV27 with TRBJ1-3; D is unresolved. The germline V and J ends were trimmed by 3 bases and 3 bases, with 9 bases remaining between them. CDR1 and CDR2 (germline): MNHEY, SMNVEV (reference sequence). The CDR3 runs to 14 residues. CDR3 DNA sequence: TGTGCCAGCAGTTTTAGGGAAGGTGGAAACACCATATATTTT. Translation: CASSFREGGNTIYF.

This clone was seen more than once but under ten times. Other DNA sequences in this specimen translate into the identical CDR3. V and J are TRBV11-2 and TRBJ1-3; TRBD1 agrees at 11 bases. Germline CDR1 reads SGHAT; CDR2 reads FQNNGV. The V and J ends lost 5 bases and 4 bases, in that order; junction bases with no gene match: 7. The CDR3 sequence is 16 residues long. The CDR3, as DNA: TGTGCCAGCAGCACGGACAGGGGGCCAGCGGGAAACACCATATATTTT. Its protein product is CASSTDRGPAGNTIYF.

The chain has TRBV19 and TRBJ1-2; no clear D gene. This CDR3 has 12 residues. CDR1 LNHDA and CDR2 SQIVND come from the germline V gene (reference sequence). Trimming left V 2 bases short and J 3 bases short, with 4 bases between. DNA for the CDR3: TGTGCCAGTAGTATAATGTACTATGGCTACACCTTC. Protein product: CASSIMYYGYTF.

The chain employs TRBV11-3 and TRBJ2-2; 7 bases are a match to TRBD1. V lost 1 base to trimming and J lost 2 bases; unmatched junction nucleotides: 4. CDR1 SGHNT and CDR2 YENEEA come from the germline V gene. CDR3 size: 16 residues. The CDR3, as DNA: TGTGCCAGCAGCTTAGTCGGGACAGCCAACACCGGGGAGCTGTTTTTT. Its protein is CASSLVGTANTGELFF.

CDR3 nucleotides: TGCGCCAGCAGTGAACGGGGACGGTCTAGCACAGATACGCAGTATTTT. Translation gives CASSERGRSSTDTQYF. The chain has TRBV10-1 and TRBJ2-3; D may be TRBD1 or TRBD2 (5 bases each). Germline CDR1 and CDR2: WNHNN and SYGVQD (reference sequence). V was shortened by 3 bases and J by 0 bases, with 13 bases between the two germline ends. This CDR3 has 16 amino acids.

The DNA of the CDR3 is TGTGCCAGCAGCGCTTCGAACAGTGCGACTAATGAAAAACTGTTTTTT. Translating it yields CASSASNSATNEKLFF. This chain joins TRBV9 and TRBJ1-4, with D unresolved. Trimming pared 3 bases from V and 2 bases from J, leaving 14 bases between. This CDR3 spans 16 amino acids. Per the germline V gene, CDR1 is SGDLS and CDR2 is YYNGEE.

The DNA of the CDR3 is TGTGCCAGCAGCCCACGGACTAGCGGGAGCGGAAATGAGCAGTTCTTC. It translates to CASSPRTSGSGNEQFF. The rearrangement links TRBV7-3 to TRBJ2-1; 13 bases agree with TRBD2. Germline V gives CDR1 SGHTA, CDR2 FQGTGA. The ends lost 5 bases at V and 7 bases at J; junction bases unmatched: 8. This CDR3 has 16 residues.

V is TRBV5-1 and J is TRBJ2-1; TRBD2 matches at 9 bases. Germline V gene lookup returns CDR1 SGHRS and CDR2 YFSETQ. V dropped 0 bases and J dropped 4; count of bases not matched to a gene: 2. The CDR3 runs to 15 residues. The DNA of the CDR3 is TGCGCCAGCAGCTTGGCTACTAGCGGGTACAATGAGCAGTTCTTC. As protein: CASSLATSGYNEQFF.